The 2 T cell receptor beta chains in this list originate from one sample, sequenced in a study of T cells in Graves' hyperthyroidism and ophthalmopathy. The source material, RNA transcripts, was used to amplify TCR beta CDR3 regions. The HTBI set primed first-round TCR CDR3 RT-PCR. TCRdb fed the multiplex PCR reads into MiXCR, producing one record per CDR3 protein. The sample holds about 640,000 distinct CDR3 sequences; less than 25% are singletons and the top ten take 30% to 40%. Sequencing was performed on blood. The receptors were gathered from a man aged 25-45 years with Graves' ophthalmopathy.

The J gene is TRBJ2-5, the V gene TRBV12-3 or TRBV12-4; 15 positions agree with TRBD2. Trimming at V came to 4 bases and at J to 4 bases, leaving 10 bases not matched to a gene. The length of the CDR3 is 18 residues. The CDR3 loop reads CASSSGLAGGFLRETQYF. CDR3 coding DNA: TGTGCCAGCAGTTCTGGACTAGCGGGAGGGTTTCTGAGAGAGACCCAGTACTTC.

This clonotype showed up just a few times. The genes are TRBV4-1 and TRBJ2-2, with D unresolved. The V and J ends lost 4 bases and 5 bases respectively, with 11 bases between them. The CDR3 consists of 14 residues. Germline CDR1 and CDR2: MGHRA and YSYEKL. The CDR3 nucleotides are TGCGCCAGCAGCCCGATATATGGGACCGGGGAGCTGTTTTTT. The encoded protein is CASSPIYGTGELFF.